What follows is one T cell receptor (beta chain) and its context. The target antigen is unknown. The data were obtained in a study of blood T cells in healthy people across ages. This CDR3 spans 14 amino acids. Trimming took off 5 bases at V and 0 bases at J, with 9 bases between the two ends. Germline CDR1 reads MNHEY; CDR2 reads SVGEGT. The use of a sample-barcoded 5' primer and a J-beta primer mix characterized a second PCR of roughly 7 to 11 cycles. TCRdb redid the calling of the 5' RACE reads with MiXCR, one entry per CDR3 protein. Of some 640,000 distinct CDR3 sequences listed, around 48% are singletons. Study results and caveats: Because donor CMV status was unknown, expanded clonotype changes were possibly confounded.

The receptor comes from a woman aged 55-69 years in good health. The sample taken for sequencing was blood. The rearrangement links TRBV6-2 or TRBV6-3 to TRBJ2-3; D remains ambiguous. CDR3 nucleotide sequence: TGTGCCAGCAGTCTAAATTGGAGCACAGATACGCAGTATTTT. Translated: CASSLNWSTDTQYF.